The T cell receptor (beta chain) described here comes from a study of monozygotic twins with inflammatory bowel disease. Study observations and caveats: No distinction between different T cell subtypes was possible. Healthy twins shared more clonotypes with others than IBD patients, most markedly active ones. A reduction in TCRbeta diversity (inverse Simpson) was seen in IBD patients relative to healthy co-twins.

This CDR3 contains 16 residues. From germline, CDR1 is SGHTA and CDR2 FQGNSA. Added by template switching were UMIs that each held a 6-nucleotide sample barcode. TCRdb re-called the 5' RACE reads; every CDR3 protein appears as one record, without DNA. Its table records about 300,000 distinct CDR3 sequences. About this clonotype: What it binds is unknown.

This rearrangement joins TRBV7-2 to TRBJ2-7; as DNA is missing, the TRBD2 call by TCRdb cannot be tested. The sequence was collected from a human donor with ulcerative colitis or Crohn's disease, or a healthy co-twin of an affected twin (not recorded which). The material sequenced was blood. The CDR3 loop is CASSLNGWESGYEQYF.